Listed below are T cell receptor beta chains from one sample, sequenced in a study of CD4 and CD8 cells across lung adenocarcinoma regions. MiXCR, run by TCRdb on the PCR reads, gives a single entry per CDR3 protein. The sample carries about 12,000 distinct CDR3 sequences, around 50% recorded once. The sample was CD8+ T cells from the margin of a lung tumor. The receptors were sampled from a male donor with lung adenocarcinoma. The CD4 and CD8 labels of this study may be unreliable. CDR3s include the opening cysteine and the closing phenylalanine or tryptophan. A D gene is named only where the DNA matches it firmly. The size entry is marked missing in some rows and otherwise reads once, few, many or a size class.

TRBD2,few,TRBJ2-1,TRBV12-3/TRBV12-4,TGTGCCAGCAGGAGCGGGAGTATCAGCGATGAGCAGTTCTTC,CASRSGSISDEQFF
-,few,TRBJ2-3,TRBV6-1,TGTGCCAGCGGTGCTGGAGGGCCTTTCGGCACAGATACGCAGTATTTT,CASGAGGPFGTDTQYF
-,-,TRBJ1-5,TRBV6-5,TGTGCCAGCAGTTCAAACAGAGGGGGCAATCAGCCCCAGCATTTT,CASSSNRGGNQPQHF
-,-,TRBJ2-3,TRBV5-1,TGCGCCAGCAGCTTGGGGATTAGTTTTGCAGATACGCAGTATTTT,CASSLGISFADTQYF
-,-,TRBJ1-1,TRBV7-2,TGTGCCAGCAGCTTAGATGCAGGGGCGAGGGGCACTGAAGCTTTCTTT,CASSLDAGARGTEAFF
TRBD2,many,TRBJ2-1,TRBV27,TGTGCCAGCAGTTTATATGCGGGAGGGCCGTATGAGCAGTTCTTC,CASSLYAGGPYEQFF
-,few,TRBJ2-5,TRBV6-1,TGTGCCAGCAGTGAGGGGCTTGGGGGCCGAGCCGGAGTGTCCCCGTACTTC,CASSEGLGGRAGVSPYF
-,-,TRBJ2-2,TRBV19,TGTGCCAGTAGCCCCTCGGCGGTCCGCGGAGGGGAGCTGTTTTTT,CASSPSAVRGGELFF
-,-,TRBJ2-5,TRBV7-2,TGTGCCAGGCGGTTAGCCACAGACACTCAGTACTTC,CARRLATDTQYF
TRBD2,few,TRBJ2-7,TRBV7-3,TGTGCCAGCAGCTTATATCCTAGCGGGACTAATGACGACGAGCAGTACTTC,CASSLYPSGTNDDEQYF
-,many,TRBJ2-7,TRBV6-2/TRBV6-3,TGTGCCAGCAGTTCGGACTTGCTACCCTACAATGAGCAGTACTTC,CASSSDLLPYNEQYF
TRBD2,-,TRBJ2-3,TRBV6-1,TGTGCCAGCAGGGATTTAGCGGGAGGGGACTCCGGGGCGCAGTATTTT,CASRDLAGGDSGAQYF
-,many,TRBJ2-3,TRBV6-4,TGTGCCAGCAGTGACGGGGAGGCAGATACGCAGTATTTT,CASSDGEADTQYF
-,-,TRBJ1-1,TRBV6-1,TGTGCCAGCAGTGATCTGACTCCCCGTGAAGCTTTCTTT,CASSDLTPREAFF
-,-,TRBJ1-6,TRBV6-1,TGTGCCAGCACCCGGGAGTTTAATTCACCCCTCCACTTT,CASTREFNSPLHF
-,many,TRBJ2-5,TRBV11-3,TGTGCCAGCAGCTTATCGCCGCGGACAGTCCAATGGGAGACCCAGTACTTC,CASSLSPRTVQWETQYF
-,many,TRBJ2-1,TRBV7-2,TGTGCCAGCACCCTCCTAGCAGGGGGGGAGCAGTTCTTC,CASTLLAGGEQFF
-,once,TRBJ2-3,TRBV6-1,TGTGCCAGGGCCCCCCCGGCGGTGAGCACAGATACGCAGTTCTTT,CARAPPAVSTDTQFF
-,medium-sized,TRBJ2-5,TRBV6-5,TGTGCCAGCAGTTACTGGGCCAGCCAAGAGACCCAGTACTTC,CASSYWASQETQYF
-,-,TRBJ2-5,TRBV19,TGTGCCAGTAGTATAGTTGCCCCGCTCGGGGCGAAGGAGACCCAGTACTTC,CASSIVAPLGAKETQYF
-,-,TRBJ2-3,TRBV3-1,TGTGCCAGCAGCCAGGAGGGGGCGGCTACGCAGTATTTT,CASSQEGAATQYF
TRBD2,-,TRBJ2-1,TRBV5-3,TGTGCCAGAAGCTTCCCTACAAATCTTAGCGGGAGAGGGGGGAATGAGCAGTTCTTC,CARSFPTNLSGRGGNEQFF
TRBD2,-,TRBJ2-1,TRBV12-5,TGTGCTAGTGCCTCGGGCGGGAGGGGGGACAATGAGCAGTTCTTC,CASASGGRGDNEQFF
TRBD2,-,TRBJ2-1,TRBV10-3,TGTGCCATCAGTGAGAGCGGGAGACCCATCTACAATGAGCAGTTCTTC,CAISESGRPIYNEQFF
TRBD2,-,TRBJ2-3,TRBV6-5,TGTGCCAGCAGTTACTCTTTTTCGGCGGGAGCAGGTAAGCAGTATTTC,CASSYSFSAGAGKQYF
-,-,TRBJ2-1,TRBV10-3,TGTGCCGGTGGGCCGGGGGGCGGTGGCCCAGAGACGCAGTATTTC,CAGGPGGGGPETQYF
TRBD1,few,TRBJ1-5,TRBV6-1,TGTGCCAGCAGGGAACTAGACAGGGGGGTCTATAGCAATCAGCCCCAGCATTTT,CASRELDRGVYSNQPQHF
-,few,TRBJ2-1,TRBV29-1,TGCAGCGCTGAAGTGGACAGTTCCTACAATGAGCAGTTCTTC,CSAEVDSSYNEQFF
-,-,TRBJ2-5,TRBV10-1,TGCGCCAGCAGTGAAGGTGGGACCAGGAACTTCGGGACCCAGTACTTC,CASSEGGTRNFGTQYF
-,-,TRBJ2-5,TRBV10-3,TGTGCCGGGCGCGGGTTCGGGAGCGCAGATACGCAGTACTTC,CAGRGFGSADTQYF
TRBD1,many,TRBJ2-5,TRBV6-1,TGTGCCAGCAGTGAACGACAGGGCCCTCCGGGGCCCCAGTACTTC,CASSERQGPPGPQYF
-,-,TRBJ2-1,TRBV6-1,TGTGCCAGCAGCTGTGGTTCCTACGGTGAGCAGTTCTTC,CASSCGSYGEQFF
TRBD1,medium-sized,TRBJ2-1,TRBV6-1,TGTGCCAGCAGTGACGACCCGGGACAGGGGTCCAACGAGCAGTTCTTC,CASSDDPGQGSNEQFF
-,-,TRBJ1-2,TRBV30,TGTGCCTGGGGGGACGGGGGCGTCTATGGCTACACCTTC,CAWGDGGVYGYTF
-,-,TRBJ2-5,TRBV27,TGTGCCAGCGGGGGACGACGAGGCCGAGGCCCAGAGACCCAGTACTTT,CASGGRRGRGPETQYF
TRBD1,-,TRBJ2-3,TRBV12-3/TRBV12-4,TGTGCCAGCAGTCCGTGGACAGGGGGCGCGAGCACCGATGAGCTGTATTTT,CASSPWTGGASTDELYF
TRBD2,few,TRBJ2-1,TRBV27,TGTGCCAGCAGTTCCGGGACTAGCGCCGCCTACAATGAGCAGTTCTTC,CASSSGTSAAYNEQFF
TRBD1,-,TRBJ1-4,TRBV27,TGTGCCAGCAGACCGGGACAGCATAATGAAAAACTGTTTTTT,CASRPGQHNEKLFF
TRBD1,-,TRBJ2-1,TRBV6-1,TGTGCCAGCAGTGTGGGACAGGGCTTTAATGAGCAGTTCTTC,CASSVGQGFNEQFF